The 2 T cell receptor beta chains presented below share a single source sample, sequenced in a study of Graves' ophthalmopathy and Graves' hyperthyroidism. RNA transcripts served as template for amplifying TCR beta CDR3 sequences. First-round RT-PCR relied on HTBI primers, and a second-round multiplex PCR came next. MiXCR, run by TCRdb on the multiplex PCR reads, gives a single entry per CDR3 protein. The table lists 900,000 to 1,200,000 distinct CDR3 sequences, about 35% of them singletons. Input material: peripheral blood or thyroid tissue (not recorded which). These receptors were obtained from an adult man with Graves' hyperthyroidism.

This clonotype was seen more than once but under ten times. This chain joins TRBV6-5 and TRBJ2-7, with D unresolved. Germline-derived CDR1 and CDR2 are MNHEY and SVGAGI. Trimming pared 2 bases from V and 4 bases from J, leaving 9 bases between. CDR3 length: 13 amino acids. Here the CDR3 reads CASSYTEEYEQYF. The DNA for the CDR3 is TGTGCCAGCAGTTACACCGAAGAGTACGAGCAGTACTTC.

Concerning this clonotype: A junction end diverges from the germline sequence, so it may reflect a read error. For the CDR3, the DNA is TGCAGCGTGGAAGGGCAGGGTGTGGAGCTGTTTTTT. Its protein product is CSVEGQGVELFF. This rearrangement joins TRBV29-1 to TRBJ2-2; D might be TRBD1 (5 bases). The germline CDR1 and CDR2 sequences are SQVTM and ANQGSEA. The CDR3 spans 12 residues.